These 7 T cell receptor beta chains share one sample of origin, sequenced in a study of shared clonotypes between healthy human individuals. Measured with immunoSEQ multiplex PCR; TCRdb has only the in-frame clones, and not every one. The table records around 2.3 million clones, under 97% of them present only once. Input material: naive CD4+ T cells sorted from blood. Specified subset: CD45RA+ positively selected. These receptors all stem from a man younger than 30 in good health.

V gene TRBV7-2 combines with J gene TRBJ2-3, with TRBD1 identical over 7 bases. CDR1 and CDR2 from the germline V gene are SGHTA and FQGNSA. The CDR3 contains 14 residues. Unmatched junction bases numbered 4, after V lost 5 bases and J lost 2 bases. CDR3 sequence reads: CASSPDRATDTQYF. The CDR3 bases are TGTGCCAGCAGCCCAGACAGGGCCACAGATACGCAGTATTTT.

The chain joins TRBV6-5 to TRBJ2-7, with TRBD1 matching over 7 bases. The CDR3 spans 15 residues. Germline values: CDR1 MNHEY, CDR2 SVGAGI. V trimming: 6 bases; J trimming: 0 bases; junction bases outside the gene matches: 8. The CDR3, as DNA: TGTGCCAGCAGCCCCGCGTGGGACAGCTCCTACGAGCAGTACTTC. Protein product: CASSPAWDSSYEQYF.

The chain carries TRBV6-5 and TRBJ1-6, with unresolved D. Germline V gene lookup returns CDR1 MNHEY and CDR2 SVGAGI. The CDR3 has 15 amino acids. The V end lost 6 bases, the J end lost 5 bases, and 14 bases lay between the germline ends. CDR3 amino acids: CASSPRPNNNSPLHF. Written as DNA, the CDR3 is TGTGCCAGCAGCCCTCGCCCTAATAATAATTCACCCCTCCACTTT.

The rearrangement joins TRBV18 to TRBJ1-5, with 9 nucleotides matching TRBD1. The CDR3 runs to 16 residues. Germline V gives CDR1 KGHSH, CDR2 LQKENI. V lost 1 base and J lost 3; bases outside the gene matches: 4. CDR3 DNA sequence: TGTGCCAGCTCACCACAGGGGACAGGGATCAATCAGCCCCAGCATTTT. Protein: CASSPQGTGINQPQHF.

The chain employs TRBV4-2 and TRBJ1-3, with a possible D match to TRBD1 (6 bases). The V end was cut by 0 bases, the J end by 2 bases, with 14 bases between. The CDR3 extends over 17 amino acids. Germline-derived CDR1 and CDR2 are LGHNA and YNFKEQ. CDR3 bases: TGTGCCAGCAGCCAAGATATGGGGGGCCAGGCTGGAAACACCATATATTTT. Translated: CASSQDMGGQAGNTIYF.

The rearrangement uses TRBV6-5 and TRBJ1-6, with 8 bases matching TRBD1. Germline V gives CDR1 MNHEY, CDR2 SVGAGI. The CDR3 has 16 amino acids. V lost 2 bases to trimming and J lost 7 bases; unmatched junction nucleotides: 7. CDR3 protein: CASSYVQGGLNSPLHF. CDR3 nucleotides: TGTGCCAGCAGTTACGTACAGGGGGGCCTAAATTCACCCCTCCACTTT.

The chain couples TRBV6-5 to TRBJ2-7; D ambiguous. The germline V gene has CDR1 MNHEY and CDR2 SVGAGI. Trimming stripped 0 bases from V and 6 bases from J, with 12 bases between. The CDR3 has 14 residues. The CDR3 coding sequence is TGTGCCAGCAGTTACTCGACCACTCCGGGCGAGCAGTACTTC. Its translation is CASSYSTTPGEQYF.